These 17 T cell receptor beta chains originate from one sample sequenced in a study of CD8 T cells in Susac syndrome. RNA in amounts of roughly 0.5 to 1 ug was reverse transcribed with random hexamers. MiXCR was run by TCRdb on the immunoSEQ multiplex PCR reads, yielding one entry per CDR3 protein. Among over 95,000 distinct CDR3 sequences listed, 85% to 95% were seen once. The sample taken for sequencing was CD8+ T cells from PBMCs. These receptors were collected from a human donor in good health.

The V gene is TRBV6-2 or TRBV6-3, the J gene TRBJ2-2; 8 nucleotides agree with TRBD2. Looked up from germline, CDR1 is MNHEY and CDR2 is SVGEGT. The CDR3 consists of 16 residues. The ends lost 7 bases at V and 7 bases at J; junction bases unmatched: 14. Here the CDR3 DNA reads TGTGCCAGCACCGCCGGACTAGCCTTATTCGACGGGGAGCTGTTTTTT. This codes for CASTAGLALFDGELFF.

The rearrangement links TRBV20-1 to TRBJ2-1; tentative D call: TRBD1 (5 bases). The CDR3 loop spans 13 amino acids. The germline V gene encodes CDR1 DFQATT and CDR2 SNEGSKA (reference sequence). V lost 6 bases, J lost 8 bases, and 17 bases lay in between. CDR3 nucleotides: TGCAGTGCGACACTTGGGGCAACCGATGAGCAGTTCTTC. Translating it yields CSATLGATDEQFF.

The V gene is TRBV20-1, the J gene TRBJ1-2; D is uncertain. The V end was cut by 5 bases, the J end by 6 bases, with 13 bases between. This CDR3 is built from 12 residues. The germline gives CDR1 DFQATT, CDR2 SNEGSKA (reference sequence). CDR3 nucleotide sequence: TGCAGTGCTGATGGGGTTTTGAATGGCTACACCTTC. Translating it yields CSADGVLNGYTF.

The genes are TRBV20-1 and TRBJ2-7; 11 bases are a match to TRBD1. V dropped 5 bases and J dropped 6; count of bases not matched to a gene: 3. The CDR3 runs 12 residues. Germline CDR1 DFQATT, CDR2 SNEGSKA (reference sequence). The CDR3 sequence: CSAGDRGTEQYF. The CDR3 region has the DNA TGCAGTGCTGGGGACAGGGGGACCGAGCAGTACTTC.

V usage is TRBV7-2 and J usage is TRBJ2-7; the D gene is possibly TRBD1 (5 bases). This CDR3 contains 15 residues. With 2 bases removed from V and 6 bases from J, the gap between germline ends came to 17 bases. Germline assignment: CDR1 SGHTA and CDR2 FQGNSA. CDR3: CASSLITGAGREQYF. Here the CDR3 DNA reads TGTGCCAGCAGCTTAATCACTGGGGCAGGGCGCGAGCAGTACTTC. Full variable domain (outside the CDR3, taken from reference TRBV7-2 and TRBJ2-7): GAGVSQSPSNKVTEKGKDVELRCDPISGHTALYWYRQSLGQGLEFLIYFQGNSAPDKSGLPSDRFSAERTGGSVSTLTIQRTQQEDSAVYLCASSLITGAGREQYFGPGTRLTVT.

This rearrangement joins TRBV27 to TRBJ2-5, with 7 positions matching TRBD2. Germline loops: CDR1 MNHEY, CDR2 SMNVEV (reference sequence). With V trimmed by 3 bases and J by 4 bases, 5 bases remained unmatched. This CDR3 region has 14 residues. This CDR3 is CASSLVAGAETQYF. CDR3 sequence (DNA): TGTGCCAGCAGTTTGGTGGCGGGAGCAGAGACCCAGTACTTC.

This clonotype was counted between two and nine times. In nucleotides, the CDR3 is TGTGCCAGCACCGCCCTGGGCGGCCACTACGAGCAGTACTTC. Its translation: CASTALGGHYEQYF. The chain uses TRBV6-2 or TRBV6-3 and TRBJ2-7, with D unclear. Germline values: CDR1 MNHEY, CDR2 SVGEGT. The CDR3 extends over 14 amino acids. V was clipped by 7 bases and J by 3 bases, with 16 bases between them.

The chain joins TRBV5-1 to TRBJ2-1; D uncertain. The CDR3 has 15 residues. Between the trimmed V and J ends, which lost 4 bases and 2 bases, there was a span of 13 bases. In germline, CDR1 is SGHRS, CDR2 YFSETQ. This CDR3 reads CASSVTNQPYNEQFF. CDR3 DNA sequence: TGCGCCAGCAGCGTAACGAACCAGCCCTACAATGAGCAGTTCTTC.

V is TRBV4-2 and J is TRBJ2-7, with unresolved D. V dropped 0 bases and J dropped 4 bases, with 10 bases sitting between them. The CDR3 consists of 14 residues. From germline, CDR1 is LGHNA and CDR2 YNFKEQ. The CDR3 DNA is TGTGCCAGCAGCCAAGATCAATTCGAGTACGAGCAGTACTTC. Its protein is CASSQDQFEYEQYF.

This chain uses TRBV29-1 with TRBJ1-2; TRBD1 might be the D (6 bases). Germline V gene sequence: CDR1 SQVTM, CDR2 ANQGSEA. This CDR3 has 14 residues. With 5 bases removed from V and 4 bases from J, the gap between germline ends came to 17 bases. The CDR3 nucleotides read TGCAGCGTTAGGACAGAAAATCCGACCTATGGCTACACCTTC. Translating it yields CSVRTENPTYGYTF.

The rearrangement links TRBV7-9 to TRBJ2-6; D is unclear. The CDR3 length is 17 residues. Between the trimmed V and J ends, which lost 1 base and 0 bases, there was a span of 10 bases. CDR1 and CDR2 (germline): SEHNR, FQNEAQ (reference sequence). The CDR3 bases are TGTGCCAGCAGCTTAGGAGGAACAGTCTCTGGGGCCAACGTCCTGACTTTC. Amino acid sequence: CASSLGGTVSGANVLTF. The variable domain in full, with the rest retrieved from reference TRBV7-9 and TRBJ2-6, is DTGVSQNPRHKITKRGQNVTFRCDPISEHNRLYWYRQTLGQGPEFLTYFQNEAQLEKSRLLSDRFSAERPKGSFSTLEIQRTEQGDSAMYLCASSLGGTVSGANVLTFGAGSRLTVL.

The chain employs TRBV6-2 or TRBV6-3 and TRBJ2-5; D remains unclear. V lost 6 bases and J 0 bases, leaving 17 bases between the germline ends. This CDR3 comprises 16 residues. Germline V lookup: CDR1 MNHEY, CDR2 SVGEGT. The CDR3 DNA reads TGTGCCAGCAGACACCCGCTTCTGAGAAACCAAGAGACCCAGTACTTC. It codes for CASRHPLLRNQETQYF.

This CDR3 is CASSRFTRQLNTEAFF. The CDR3 DNA is TGTGCCAGCAGCCGGTTCACACGGCAGTTGAACACTGAAGCTTTCTTT. This chain links TRBV3-1 with TRBJ1-1; D remains unclear. The CDR3 contains 16 residues. Germline loops: CDR1 LGHDT, CDR2 YNNKEL (reference sequence). The ends were cut back, 4 bases at V and 0 bases at J, with 15 bases in the middle.

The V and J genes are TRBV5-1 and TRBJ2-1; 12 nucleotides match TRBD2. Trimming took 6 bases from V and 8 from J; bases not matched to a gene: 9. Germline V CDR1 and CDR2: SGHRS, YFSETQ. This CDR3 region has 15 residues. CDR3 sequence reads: CASTELAGGRDEQFF. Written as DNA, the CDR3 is TGCGCCAGCACCGAGCTAGCGGGAGGGAGGGATGAGCAGTTCTTC.

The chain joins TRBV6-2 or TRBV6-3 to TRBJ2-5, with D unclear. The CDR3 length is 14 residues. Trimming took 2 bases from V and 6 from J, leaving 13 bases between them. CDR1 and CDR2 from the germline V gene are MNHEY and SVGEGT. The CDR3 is CASSYGSGIKTQYF. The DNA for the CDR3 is TGTGCCAGCAGTTACGGATCTGGGATCAAGACCCAGTACTTC.

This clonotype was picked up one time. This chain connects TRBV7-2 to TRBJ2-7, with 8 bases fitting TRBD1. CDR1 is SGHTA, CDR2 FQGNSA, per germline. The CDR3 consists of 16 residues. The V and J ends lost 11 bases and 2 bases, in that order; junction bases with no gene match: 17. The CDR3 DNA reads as TGTGCCTGCAACAGGGGGTTCCCAATGTTGGCCTACGAGCAGTACTTC. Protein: CACNRGFPMLAYEQYF.

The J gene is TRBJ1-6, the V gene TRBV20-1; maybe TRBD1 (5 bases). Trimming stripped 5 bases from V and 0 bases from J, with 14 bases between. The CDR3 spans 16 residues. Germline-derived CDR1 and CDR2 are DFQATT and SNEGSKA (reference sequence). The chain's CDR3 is CSAQGGRGSYNSPLHF. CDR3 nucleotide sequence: TGCAGTGCTCAGGGAGGGAGGGGCTCCTATAATTCACCCCTCCACTTT.